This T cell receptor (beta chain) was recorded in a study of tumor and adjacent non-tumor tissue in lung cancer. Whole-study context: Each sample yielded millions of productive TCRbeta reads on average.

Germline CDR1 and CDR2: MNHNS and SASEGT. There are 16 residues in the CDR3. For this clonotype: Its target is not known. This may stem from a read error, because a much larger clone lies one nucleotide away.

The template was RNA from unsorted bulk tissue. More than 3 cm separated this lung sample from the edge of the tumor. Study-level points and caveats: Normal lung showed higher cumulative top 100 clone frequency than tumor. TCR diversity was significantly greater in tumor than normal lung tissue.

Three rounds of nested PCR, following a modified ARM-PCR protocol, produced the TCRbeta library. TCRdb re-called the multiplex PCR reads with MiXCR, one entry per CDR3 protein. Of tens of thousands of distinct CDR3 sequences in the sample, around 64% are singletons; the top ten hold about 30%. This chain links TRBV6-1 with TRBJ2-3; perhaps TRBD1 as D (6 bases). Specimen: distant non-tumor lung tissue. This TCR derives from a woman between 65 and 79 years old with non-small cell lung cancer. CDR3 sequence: CANSGGHQRPLDTQYF. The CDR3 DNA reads TGTGCCAACAGTGGGGGACACCAACGACCCCTCGATACGCAGTATTTT.